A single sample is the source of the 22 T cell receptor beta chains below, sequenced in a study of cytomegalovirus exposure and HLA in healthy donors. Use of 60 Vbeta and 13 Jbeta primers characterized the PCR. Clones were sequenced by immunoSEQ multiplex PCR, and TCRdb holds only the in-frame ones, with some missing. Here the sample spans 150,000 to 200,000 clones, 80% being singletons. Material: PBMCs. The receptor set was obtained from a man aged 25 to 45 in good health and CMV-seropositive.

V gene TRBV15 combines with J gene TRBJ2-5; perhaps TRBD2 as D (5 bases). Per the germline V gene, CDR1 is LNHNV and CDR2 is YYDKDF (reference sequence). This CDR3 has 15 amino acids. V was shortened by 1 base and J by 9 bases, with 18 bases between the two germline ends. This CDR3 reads CATSRAVQPSEAQYF. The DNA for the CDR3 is TGTGCCACCAGCAGAGCAGTACAGCCTTCGGAGGCCCAGTACTTC.

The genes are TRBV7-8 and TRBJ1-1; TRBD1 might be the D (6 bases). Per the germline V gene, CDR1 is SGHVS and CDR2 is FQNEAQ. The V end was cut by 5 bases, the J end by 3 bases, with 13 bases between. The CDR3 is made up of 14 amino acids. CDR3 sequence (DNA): TGTGCCAGCAGCGCCCGGGACACCGACACTGAAGCTTTCTTT. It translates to CASSARDTDTEAFF. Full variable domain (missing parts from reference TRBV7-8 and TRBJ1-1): GAGVSQSPRYKVAKRGQDVALRCDPISGHVSLFWYQQALGQGPEFLTYFQNEAQLDKSGLPSDRFFAERPEGSVSTLKIQRTQQEDSAVYLCASSARDTDTEAFFGQGTRLTVV.

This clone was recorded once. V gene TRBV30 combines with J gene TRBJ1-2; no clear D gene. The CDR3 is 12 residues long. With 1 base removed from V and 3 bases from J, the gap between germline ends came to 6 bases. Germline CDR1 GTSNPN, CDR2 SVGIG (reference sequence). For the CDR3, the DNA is TGTGCCTGGAGTGAACAGCACTATGGCTACACCTTC. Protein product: CAWSEQHYGYTF.

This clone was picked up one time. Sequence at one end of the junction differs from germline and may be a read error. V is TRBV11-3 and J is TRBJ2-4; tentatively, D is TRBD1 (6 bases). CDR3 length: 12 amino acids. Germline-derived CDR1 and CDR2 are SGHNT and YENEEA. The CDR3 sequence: CASSLDRSPESF. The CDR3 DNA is TGTGCCAGCAGCCTCGACAGGAGCCCTGAAAGCTTC. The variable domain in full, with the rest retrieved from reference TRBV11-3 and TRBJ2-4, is EAGVVQSPRYKIIEKKQPVAFWCNPISGHNTLYWYLQNLGQGPELLIRYENEEAVDDSQLPKDRFSAERLKGVDSTLKIQPAELGDSAVYLCASSLDRSPESFGAGTRLSVL.

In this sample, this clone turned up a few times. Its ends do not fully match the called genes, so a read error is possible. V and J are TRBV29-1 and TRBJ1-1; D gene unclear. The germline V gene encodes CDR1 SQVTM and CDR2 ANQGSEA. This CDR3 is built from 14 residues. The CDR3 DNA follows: TGCAGCGTGGAAGGAGGGTTGATCAACACTGAAGCTTTCTTT. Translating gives CSVEGGLINTEAFF.

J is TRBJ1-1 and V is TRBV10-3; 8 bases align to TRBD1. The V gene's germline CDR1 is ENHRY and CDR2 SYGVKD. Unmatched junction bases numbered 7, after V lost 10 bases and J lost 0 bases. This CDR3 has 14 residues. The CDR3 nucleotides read TGTGCCACTAGACCAGGGGGCATGAACACTGAAGCTTTCTTT. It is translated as CATRPGGMNTEAFF.

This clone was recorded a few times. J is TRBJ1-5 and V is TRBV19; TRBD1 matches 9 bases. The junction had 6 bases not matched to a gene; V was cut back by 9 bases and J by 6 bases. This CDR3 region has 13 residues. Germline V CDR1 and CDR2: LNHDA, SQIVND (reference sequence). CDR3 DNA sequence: TGTGCCAGCAACCCGACAGGGGGTCAGCCCCAGCATTTT. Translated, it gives CASNPTGGQPQHF. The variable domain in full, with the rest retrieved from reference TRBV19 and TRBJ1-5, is DGGITQSPKYLFRKEGQNVTLSCEQNLNHDAMYWYRQDPGQGLRLIYYSQIVNDFQKGDIAEGYSVSREKKESFPLTVTSAQKNPTAFYLCASNPTGGQPQHFGDGTRLSIL.

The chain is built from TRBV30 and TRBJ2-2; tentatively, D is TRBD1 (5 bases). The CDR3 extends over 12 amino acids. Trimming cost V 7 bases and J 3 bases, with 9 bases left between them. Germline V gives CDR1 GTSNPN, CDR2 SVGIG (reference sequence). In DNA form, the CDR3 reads TGTGCCTTAGGGGTTTACACCGGGGAGCTGTTTTTT. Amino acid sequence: CALGVYTGELFF. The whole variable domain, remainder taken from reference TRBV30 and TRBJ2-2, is SQTIHQWPATLVQPVGSPLSLECTVEGTSNPNLYWYRQAAGRGLQLLFYSVGIGQISSEVPQNLSASRPQDRQFILSSKKLLLSDSGFYLCALGVYTGELFFGEGSRLTVL.

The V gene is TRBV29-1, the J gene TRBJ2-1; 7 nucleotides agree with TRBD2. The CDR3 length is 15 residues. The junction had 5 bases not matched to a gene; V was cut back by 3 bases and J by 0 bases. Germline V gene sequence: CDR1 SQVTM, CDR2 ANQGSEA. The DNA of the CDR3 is TGCAGCGTTGACGGGGGGAGGGTCTCCTACAATGAGCAGTTCTTC. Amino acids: CSVDGGRVSYNEQFF.

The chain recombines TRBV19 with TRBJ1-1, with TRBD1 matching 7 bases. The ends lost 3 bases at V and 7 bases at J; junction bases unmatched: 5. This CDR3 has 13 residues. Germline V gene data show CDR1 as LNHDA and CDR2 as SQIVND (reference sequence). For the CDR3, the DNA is TGTGCCAGTAGTATCTCGACAGGGTTTGAAGCTTTCTTT. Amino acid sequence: CASSISTGFEAFF.

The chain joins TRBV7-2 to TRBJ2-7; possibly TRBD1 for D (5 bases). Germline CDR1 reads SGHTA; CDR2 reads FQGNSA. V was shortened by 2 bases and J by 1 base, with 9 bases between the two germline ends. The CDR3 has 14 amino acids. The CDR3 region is CASSLNRRSYEQYF. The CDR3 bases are TGTGCCAGCAGCTTAAACAGGCGTTCCTACGAGCAGTACTTC.

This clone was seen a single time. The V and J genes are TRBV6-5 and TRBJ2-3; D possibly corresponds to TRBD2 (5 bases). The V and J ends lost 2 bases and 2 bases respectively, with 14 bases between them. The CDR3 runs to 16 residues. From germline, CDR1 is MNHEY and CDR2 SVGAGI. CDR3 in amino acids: CASSYVGVVSTDTQYF. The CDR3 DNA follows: TGTGCCAGCAGTTACGTGGGAGTAGTTTCCACAGATACGCAGTATTTT.

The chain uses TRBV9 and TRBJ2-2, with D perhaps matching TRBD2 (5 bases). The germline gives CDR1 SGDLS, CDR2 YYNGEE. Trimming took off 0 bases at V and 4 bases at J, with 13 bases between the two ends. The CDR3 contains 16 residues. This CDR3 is CASSVGSKGATGELFF. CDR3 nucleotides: TGTGCCAGCAGCGTAGGGAGTAAGGGAGCCACCGGGGAGCTGTTTTTT.

The CDR3 loop is CASRGLNSGSPGGEQFF. CDR3 DNA: TGTGCCAGCAGGGGCTTGAATAGCGGGAGTCCGGGAGGTGAGCAGTTCTTC. The rearrangement uses TRBV27 and TRBJ2-1; 9 bases fit TRBD2. V shed 6 bases and J 9 bases; nucleotides not matched to a gene: 18. Germline-derived CDR1 and CDR2 are MNHEY and SMNVEV (reference sequence). The CDR3 covers 17 residues.

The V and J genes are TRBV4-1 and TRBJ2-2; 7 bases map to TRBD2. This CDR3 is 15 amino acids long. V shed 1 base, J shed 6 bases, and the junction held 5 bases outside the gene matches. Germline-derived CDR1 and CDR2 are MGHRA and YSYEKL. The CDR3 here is CASSQVGGTAGELFF. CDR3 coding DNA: TGCGCCAGCAGCCAAGTGGGAGGGACGGCCGGGGAGCTGTTTTTT.

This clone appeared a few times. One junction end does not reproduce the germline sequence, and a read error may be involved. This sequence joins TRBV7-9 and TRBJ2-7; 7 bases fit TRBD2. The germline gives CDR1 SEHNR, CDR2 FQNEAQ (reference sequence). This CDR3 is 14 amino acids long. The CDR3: CSSSTSVLSYEQYF. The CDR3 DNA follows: TGTTCCAGCAGCACTAGCGTCCTTTCCTACGAGCAGTACTTC.

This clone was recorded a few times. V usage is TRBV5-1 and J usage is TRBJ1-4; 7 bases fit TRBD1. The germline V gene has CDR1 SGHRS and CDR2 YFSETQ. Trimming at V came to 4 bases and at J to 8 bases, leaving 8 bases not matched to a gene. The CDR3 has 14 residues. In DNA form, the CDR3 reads TGCGCCAGCAGCCCTAGACAGGGACGAGAAAAACTGTTTTTT. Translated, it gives CASSPRQGREKLFF.

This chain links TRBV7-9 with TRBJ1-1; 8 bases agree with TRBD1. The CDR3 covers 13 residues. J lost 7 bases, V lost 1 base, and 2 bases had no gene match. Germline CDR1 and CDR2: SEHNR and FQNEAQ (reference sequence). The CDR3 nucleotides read TGTGCCAGCAGCTTAGGGACAGGGCGTGAAGCTTTCTTT. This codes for CASSLGTGREAFF.

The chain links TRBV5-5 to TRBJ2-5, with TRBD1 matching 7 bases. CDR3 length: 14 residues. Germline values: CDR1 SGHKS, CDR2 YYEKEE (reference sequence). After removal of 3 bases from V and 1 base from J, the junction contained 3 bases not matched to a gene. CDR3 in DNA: TGTGCCAGCAGCTCCCGGGACAGCCAAGAGACCCAGTACTTC. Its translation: CASSSRDSQETQYF.

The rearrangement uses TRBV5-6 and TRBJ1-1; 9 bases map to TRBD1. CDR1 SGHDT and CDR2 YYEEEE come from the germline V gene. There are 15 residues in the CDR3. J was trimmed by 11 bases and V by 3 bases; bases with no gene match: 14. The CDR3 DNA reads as TGTGCCAGCAGCTCGTCCCGGGACAGGGTAGTAGGGGCTTTCTTT. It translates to CASSSSRDRVVGAFF.

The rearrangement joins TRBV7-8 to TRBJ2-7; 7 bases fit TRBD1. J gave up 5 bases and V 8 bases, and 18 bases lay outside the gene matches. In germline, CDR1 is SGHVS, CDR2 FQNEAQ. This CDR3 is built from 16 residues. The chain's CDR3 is CASVPKRTGRWDEQYF. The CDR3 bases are TGTGCCAGCGTACCCAAGAGGACAGGTCGGTGGGACGAGCAGTACTTC. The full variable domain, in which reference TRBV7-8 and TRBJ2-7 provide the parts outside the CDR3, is GAGVSQSPRYKVAKRGQDVALRCDPISGHVSLFWYQQALGQGPEFLTYFQNEAQLDKSGLPSDRFFAERPEGSVSTLKIQRTQQEDSAVYLCASVPKRTGRWDEQYFGPGTRLTVT.

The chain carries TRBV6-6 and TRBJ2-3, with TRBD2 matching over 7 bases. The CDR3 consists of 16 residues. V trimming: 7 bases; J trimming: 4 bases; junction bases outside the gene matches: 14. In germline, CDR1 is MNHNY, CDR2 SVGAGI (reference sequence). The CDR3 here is CASINFSGLGADTQYF. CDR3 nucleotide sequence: TGTGCCAGCATCAACTTTAGCGGGTTGGGGGCAGATACGCAGTATTTT.